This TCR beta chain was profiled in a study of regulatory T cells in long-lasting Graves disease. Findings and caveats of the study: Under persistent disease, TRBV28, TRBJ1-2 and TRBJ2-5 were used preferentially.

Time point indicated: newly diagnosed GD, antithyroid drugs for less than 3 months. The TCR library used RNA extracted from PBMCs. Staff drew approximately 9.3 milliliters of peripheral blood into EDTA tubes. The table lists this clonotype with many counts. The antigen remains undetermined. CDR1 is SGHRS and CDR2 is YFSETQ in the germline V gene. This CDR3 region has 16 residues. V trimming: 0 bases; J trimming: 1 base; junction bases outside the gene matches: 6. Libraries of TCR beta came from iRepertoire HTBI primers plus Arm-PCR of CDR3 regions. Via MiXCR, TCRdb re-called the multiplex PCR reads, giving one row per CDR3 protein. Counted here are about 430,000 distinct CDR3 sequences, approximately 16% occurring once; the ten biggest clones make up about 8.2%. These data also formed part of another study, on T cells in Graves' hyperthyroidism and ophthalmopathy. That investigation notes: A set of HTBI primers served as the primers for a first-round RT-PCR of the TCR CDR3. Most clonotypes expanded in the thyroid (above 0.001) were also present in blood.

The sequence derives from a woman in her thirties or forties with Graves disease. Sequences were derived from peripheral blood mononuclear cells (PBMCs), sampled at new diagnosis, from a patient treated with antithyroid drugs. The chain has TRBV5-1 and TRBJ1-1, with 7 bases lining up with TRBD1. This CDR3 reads CASSLEPQGRNTEAFF. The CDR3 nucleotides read TGCGCCAGCAGCTTGGAACCACAGGGGAGGAACACTGAAGCTTTCTTT.